The present entry profiles one T cell receptor beta chain with its context. This entry is derived from a study of blood T cell repertoires in COVID-19. Study-level background: T cells, B-cell-depleted T cells, or PBMCs supplied cDNA or gDNA.

The junction had 8 bases not matched to a gene; V was cut back by 4 bases and J by 6 bases. This CDR3 spans 14 amino acids. From germline, CDR1 is SGHTA and CDR2 FQGNSA. Libraries were prepared by immunoSEQ multiplex PCR; TCRdb keeps only in-frame clonotypes and omits some of them. The top ten clones hold 9.5% to 15% of a sample with under 80,000 clones, more than 75% of them seen once. Source material: peripheral blood. The chain carries TRBV7-2 and TRBJ2-7; 8 nucleotides match TRBD1. The receptor comes from a human donor in a cohort sampled during active COVID-19. CDR3 region: CASSSTTGVGEQYF. The CDR3 region has the DNA TGTGCCAGCAGCTCAACGACAGGGGTAGGCGAGCAGTACTTC.